This is a list of T cell receptor beta chains from one sample in a study of T cell responses to AZD1222 COVID-19 vaccine. The method was immunoSEQ multiplex PCR; TCRdb's version includes in-frame clones alone and lacks a portion of them. The sample lists about 130,000 clones, 75% to 90% occurring once. The specimen comprised peripheral blood, sampled on day 0 of AZD1222 vaccination. The receptor source for this set is an adult in good health. The CDR3 runs from the conserved cysteine through the conserved F or W. Each record gives: CDR3 protein, V gene, J gene.

CDR3aa: CASSQRDFEETQYF
v_gene: TRBV7-7
j_gene: TRBJ2-5

CDR3aa: CASSNSGVQPQHF
v_gene: TRBV19
j_gene: TRBJ1-5

CDR3aa: CASSPLPTSSSGSQYF
v_gene: TRBV18
j_gene: TRBJ2-5

CDR3aa: CASSPSFYEQYF
v_gene: TRBV6-5
j_gene: TRBJ2-7

CDR3aa: CSVEGSDEQYF
v_gene: TRBV29-1
j_gene: TRBJ2-7

CDR3aa: CASSIAGTALGQPQHF
v_gene: TRBV19
j_gene: TRBJ1-5

CDR3aa: CASSQRHEREQYF
v_gene: TRBV12-3/TRBV12-4
j_gene: TRBJ2-7

CDR3aa: CASSLNPGANVLTF
v_gene: TRBV5-1
j_gene: TRBJ2-6

CDR3aa: CASSPGTGSTDTQYF
v_gene: TRBV5-1
j_gene: TRBJ2-3

CDR3aa: CASSLWSYNEQFF
v_gene: TRBV5-1
j_gene: TRBJ2-1

CDR3aa: CASSPTRGAEAFF
v_gene: TRBV14
j_gene: TRBJ1-1

CDR3aa: CASSVDRLGNTEAFF
v_gene: TRBV2
j_gene: TRBJ1-1

CDR3aa: CAIGQDNQPQHF
v_gene: TRBV10-3
j_gene: TRBJ1-5

CDR3aa: CASSQGIGDTQYF
v_gene: TRBV3-1/TRBV3-2
j_gene: TRBJ2-3

CDR3aa: CASGLAGGDEQFF
v_gene: TRBV2
j_gene: TRBJ2-1

CDR3aa: CASSHEMNTGELFF
v_gene: TRBV7-9
j_gene: TRBJ2-2

CDR3aa: CASSLLRGGNTEAFF
v_gene: TRBV5-1
j_gene: TRBJ1-1

CDR3aa: CASSHLTSGSYNEQFF
v_gene: TRBV11-2
j_gene: TRBJ2-1

CDR3aa: CASSFDRSGEQYF
v_gene: TRBV7-2
j_gene: TRBJ2-7

CDR3aa: CASGGEGWNTGELFF
v_gene: TRBV5-1
j_gene: TRBJ2-2

CDR3aa: CASGLVPWGGVYNEQFF
v_gene: TRBV12-5
j_gene: TRBJ2-1

CDR3aa: CASSPGAPEGPGQPQHF
v_gene: TRBV27
j_gene: TRBJ1-5

CDR3aa: CASSFGTGEDTGELFF
v_gene: TRBV5-1
j_gene: TRBJ2-2

CDR3aa: CASSQGDLGGGHEKLFF
v_gene: TRBV4-1
j_gene: TRBJ1-4

CDR3aa: CASTNPGVGQPQHF
v_gene: TRBV28
j_gene: TRBJ1-5